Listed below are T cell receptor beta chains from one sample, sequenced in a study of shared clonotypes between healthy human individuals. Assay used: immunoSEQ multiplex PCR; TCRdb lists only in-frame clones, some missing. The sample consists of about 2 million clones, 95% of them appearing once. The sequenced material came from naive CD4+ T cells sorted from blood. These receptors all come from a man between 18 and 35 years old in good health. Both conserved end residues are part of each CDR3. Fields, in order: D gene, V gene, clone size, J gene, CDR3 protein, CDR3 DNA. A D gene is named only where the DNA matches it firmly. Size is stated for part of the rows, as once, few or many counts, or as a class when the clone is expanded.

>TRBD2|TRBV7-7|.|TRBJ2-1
CASSNGLAANEQFF
TGTGCTAGCAGCAACGGACTAGCCGCCAATGAGCAGTTCTTC
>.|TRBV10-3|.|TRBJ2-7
CATTPGIHEQYF
TGTGCCACCACCCCAGGGATACACGAGCAGTACTTC
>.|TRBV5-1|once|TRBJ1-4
CASSLESTNEKLFF
TGCGCCAGCAGCTTGGAGTCAACTAATGAAAAACTGTTTTTT
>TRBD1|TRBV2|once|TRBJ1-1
CASSENRGAFF
TGTGCCAGCAGTGAAAACAGGGGGGCTTTCTTT
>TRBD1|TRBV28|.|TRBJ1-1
CASSVPAGTGAEAFF
TGTGCCAGCAGCGTTCCGGCGGGGACAGGCGCTGAAGCTTTCTTT
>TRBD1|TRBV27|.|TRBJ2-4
CASSPTGGRKNIQYF
TGTGCCAGCAGCCCTACAGGGGGAAGAAAAAACATTCAGTACTTC
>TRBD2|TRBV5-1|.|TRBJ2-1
CASSLARATSGSSYNEQFF
TGCGCCAGCAGCTTGGCCCGGGCGACTAGCGGGAGCTCCTACAATGAGCAGTTCTTC
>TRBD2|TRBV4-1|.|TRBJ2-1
CASGTSGYADEQFF
TGCGCCAGCGGGACTAGCGGGTACGCCGATGAGCAGTTCTTC
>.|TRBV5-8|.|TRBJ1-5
CASSSLTGLWLRLQPQHF
TGTGCCAGCAGCTCCCTTACTGGATTATGGTTACGCCTTCAGCCCCAGCATTTT
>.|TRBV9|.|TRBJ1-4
CASSVDGTRGEKLFF
TGTGCCAGCAGCGTAGATGGGACACGGGGTGAAAAACTGTTTTTT
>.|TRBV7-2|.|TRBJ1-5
CASSLGSLSGNQPQHF
TGTGCCAGCAGCTTAGGTAGTTTGTCAGGGAATCAGCCCCAGCATTTT
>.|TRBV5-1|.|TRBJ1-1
CASSVGLLGTEAFF
TGCGCCAGCAGCGTGGGGTTGTTGGGCACTGAAGCTTTCTTT
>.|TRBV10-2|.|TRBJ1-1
CASSEQQNTEAFF
TGCGCCAGCAGTGAACAGCAGAACACTGAAGCTTTCTTT
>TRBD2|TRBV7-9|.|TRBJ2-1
CASSGSRTSGSSYNEQFF
TGTGCCAGCAGCGGGTCAAGGACTAGCGGCAGCTCCTACAATGAGCAGTTCTTC
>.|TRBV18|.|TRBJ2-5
CASSPGSQETQYF
TGTGCCAGCTCACCGGGAAGTCAAGAGACCCAGTACTTC
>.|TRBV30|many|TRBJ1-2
CAWSGSAKYGYTF
TGTGCCTGGAGTGGTTCAGCTAAATATGGCTACACCTTC
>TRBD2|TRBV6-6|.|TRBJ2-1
CASTVLALAGLNEQFF
TGTGCCAGCACCGTTCTCGCCCTAGCGGGGCTCAATGAGCAGTTCTTC
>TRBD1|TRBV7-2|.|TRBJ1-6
CASSSGQALDSPLHF
TGTGCCAGCAGCTCCGGACAGGCATTAGATTCACCCCTCCACTTT
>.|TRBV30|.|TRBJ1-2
CAWSVGWDYGYTF
TGTGCCTGGAGTGTAGGGTGGGACTATGGCTACACCTTC